This record looks at one T cell receptor (beta chain) sequence and its context. This specimen comes from a study of cytomegalovirus exposure and HLA in healthy donors. Germline trimming cut 3 bases from V and 2 bases from J; bases unmatched to any gene: 1. Germline lookup yields CDR1 SGDLS and CDR2 YYNGEE. This CDR3 spans 14 amino acids. 13 Jbeta primers and 60 Vbeta primers were used for the PCR. Data came from immunoSEQ multiplex PCR; TCRdb stores just in-frame clones and leaves some out. The sample has roughly 120,000 clones; over 70% are singletons. This chain connects TRBV9 to TRBJ1-4, with TRBD1 matching over 7 bases. This TCR was recovered from a woman in her 50s in good health and CMV-seropositive. Material: PBMCs. In DNA form, the CDR3 reads TGTGCCAGCAGCGAGGGACAGACTAATGAAAAACTGTTTTTT. Translating gives CASSEGQTNEKLFF.